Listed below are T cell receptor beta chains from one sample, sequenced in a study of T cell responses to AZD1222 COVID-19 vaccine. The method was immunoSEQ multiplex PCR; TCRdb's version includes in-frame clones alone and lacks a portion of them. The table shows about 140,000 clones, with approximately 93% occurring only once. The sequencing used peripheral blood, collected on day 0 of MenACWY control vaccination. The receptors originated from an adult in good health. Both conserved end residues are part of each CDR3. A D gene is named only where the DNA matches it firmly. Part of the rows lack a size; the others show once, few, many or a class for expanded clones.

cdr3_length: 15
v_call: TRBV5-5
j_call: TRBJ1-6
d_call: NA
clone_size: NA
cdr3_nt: TGTGCCAGCAGCTTGGAAAGCTCCTATAATTCACCCCTCCACTTT
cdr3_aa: CASSLESSYNSPLHF

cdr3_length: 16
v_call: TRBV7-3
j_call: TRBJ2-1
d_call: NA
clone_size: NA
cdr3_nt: TGTGCCAGCAGCTTAACAGTCGACGAATCTTACAATGAGCAGTTCTTC
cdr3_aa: CASSLTVDESYNEQFF

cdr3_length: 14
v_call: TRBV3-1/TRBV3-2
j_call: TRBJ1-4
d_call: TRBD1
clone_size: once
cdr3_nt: TGTGCCAGCAGCATCGGGACAGGAAGCGAAAAACTGTTTTTT
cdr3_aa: CASSIGTGSEKLFF

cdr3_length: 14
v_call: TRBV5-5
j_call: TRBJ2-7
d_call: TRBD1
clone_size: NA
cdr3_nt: TGTGCCAGCGCCAATGACAGGGTAAGCTACGAGCAGTACTTC
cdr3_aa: CASANDRVSYEQYF

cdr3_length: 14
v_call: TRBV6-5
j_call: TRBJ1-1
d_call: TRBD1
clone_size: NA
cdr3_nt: TGTGCCAGCAGTTACCGGGACAGAAACACTGAAGCTTTCTTT
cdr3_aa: CASSYRDRNTEAFF

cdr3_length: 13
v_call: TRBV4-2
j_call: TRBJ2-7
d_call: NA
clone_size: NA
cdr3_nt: TGTGCCAGCAGCCAAAGGGGGGGCCACGAGCAGTACTTC
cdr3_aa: CASSQRGGHEQYF

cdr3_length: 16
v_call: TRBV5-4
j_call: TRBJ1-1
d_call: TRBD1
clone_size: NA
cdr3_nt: TGTGCCAGCAGCATCCCAGGGGGCAAAAGTAACACTGAAGCTTTCTTT
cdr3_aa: CASSIPGGKSNTEAFF

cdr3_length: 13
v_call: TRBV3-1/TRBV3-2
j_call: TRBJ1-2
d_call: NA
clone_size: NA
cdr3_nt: TGTGCCAGCAGCCAAGGTCTTAACTATGGCTACACCTTC
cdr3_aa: CASSQGLNYGYTF

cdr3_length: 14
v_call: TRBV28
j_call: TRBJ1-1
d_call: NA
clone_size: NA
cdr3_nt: TGTGCCAGCAGCTTACGAGGGGCTTACACTGAAGCTTTCTTT
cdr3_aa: CASSLRGAYTEAFF

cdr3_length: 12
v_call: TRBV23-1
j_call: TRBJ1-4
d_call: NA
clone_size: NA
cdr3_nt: TGCGCCAGCAGTTCAACTAATGAAAAACTGTTTTTT
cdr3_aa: CASSSTNEKLFF

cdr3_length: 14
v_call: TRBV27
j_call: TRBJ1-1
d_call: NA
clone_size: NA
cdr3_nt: TGTGCCAGCAGTACTAGGGGCGGCGGCACTGAAGCTTTCTTT
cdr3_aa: CASSTRGGGTEAFF

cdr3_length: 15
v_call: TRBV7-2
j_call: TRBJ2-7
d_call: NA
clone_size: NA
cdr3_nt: TGTGCCAGCAGCGAGCAGGTTGGTCAGGTCTACGAGCAGTACTTC
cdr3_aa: CASSEQVGQVYEQYF

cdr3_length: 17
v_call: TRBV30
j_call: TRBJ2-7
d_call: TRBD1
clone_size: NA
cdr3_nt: TGTGCCTGGATGGACCCTTCTGGACAGGCCAGAACCTACGAGCAGTACTTC
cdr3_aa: CAWMDPSGQARTYEQYF

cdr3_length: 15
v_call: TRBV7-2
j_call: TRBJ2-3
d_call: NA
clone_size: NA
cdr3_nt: TGTGCCAGCAGCTTACGCCGAGCTTCCGCAGATACGCAGTATTTT
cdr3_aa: CASSLRRASADTQYF

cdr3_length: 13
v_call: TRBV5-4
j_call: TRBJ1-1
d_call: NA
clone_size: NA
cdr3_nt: TGTGCCAGCAGCGGGGGAGTGAGCACTGAAGCTTTCTTT
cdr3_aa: CASSGGVSTEAFF

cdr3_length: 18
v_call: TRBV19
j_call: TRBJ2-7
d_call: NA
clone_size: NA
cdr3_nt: TGTGCCAGTAGCCTTGCCCGAGGACTGAACCCCAATATGGACGAGCAGTACTTC
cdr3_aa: CASSLARGLNPNMDEQYF

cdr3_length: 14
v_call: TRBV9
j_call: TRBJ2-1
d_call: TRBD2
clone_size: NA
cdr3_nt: TGTGCCAGCTCTTTAGCGGGAGGGGGGCATGAGCAGTTCTTC
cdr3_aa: CASSLAGGGHEQFF

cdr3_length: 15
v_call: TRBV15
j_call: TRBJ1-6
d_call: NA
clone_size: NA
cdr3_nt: TGTGCCACCAGCATCCGGCGGGGGGCTTTTTCACCCCTCCACTTT
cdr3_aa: CATSIRRGAFSPLHF

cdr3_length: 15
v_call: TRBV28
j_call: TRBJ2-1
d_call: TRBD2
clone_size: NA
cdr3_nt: TGTGCCAGCAGTTTAAGCGGGAAGCCCTACAATGAGCAGTTCTTC
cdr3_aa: CASSLSGKPYNEQFF

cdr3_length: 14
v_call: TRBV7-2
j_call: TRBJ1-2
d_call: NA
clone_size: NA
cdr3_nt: TGTGCCAGCAGCTTAGTTCAGGGCATCTATGGCTACACCTTC
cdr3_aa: CASSLVQGIYGYTF

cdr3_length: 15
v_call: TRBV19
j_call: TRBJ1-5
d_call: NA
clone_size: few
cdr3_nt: TGTGCCTCCAAGGAGGGCGGGGAAGGCAATCAGCCCCAGCATTTT
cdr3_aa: CASKEGGEGNQPQHF

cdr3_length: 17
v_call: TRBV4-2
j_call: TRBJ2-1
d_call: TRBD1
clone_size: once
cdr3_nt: TGTGCCAGCAGCCAAGACTATAGACAGGGGGCGTTTAATGAGCAGTTCTTC
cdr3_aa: CASSQDYRQGAFNEQFF

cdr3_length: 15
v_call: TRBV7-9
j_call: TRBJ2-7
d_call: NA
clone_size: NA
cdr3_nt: TGTGCCAGCAGCTCAGACAGACAGGTGGACTACGAGCAGTACTTC
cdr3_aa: CASSSDRQVDYEQYF

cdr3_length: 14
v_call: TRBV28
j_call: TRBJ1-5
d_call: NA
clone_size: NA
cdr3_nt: TGTGCCAGCAGTTTACCCCGTAGCAATCAGCCCCAGCATTTT
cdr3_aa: CASSLPRSNQPQHF

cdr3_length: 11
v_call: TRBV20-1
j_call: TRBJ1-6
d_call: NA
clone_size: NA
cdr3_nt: TGCAGTGCTAGTTTATGGTCACCCCTCCACTTT
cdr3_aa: CSASLWSPLHF

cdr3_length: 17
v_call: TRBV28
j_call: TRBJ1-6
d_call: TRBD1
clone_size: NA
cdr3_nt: TGTGCCACCACTAACCCCGGGACAGGGGGTTGGAATTCACCCCTCCACTTT
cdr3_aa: CATTNPGTGGWNSPLHF

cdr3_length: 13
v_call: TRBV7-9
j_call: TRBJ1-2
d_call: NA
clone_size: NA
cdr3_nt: TGTGCCAGCAGCTTCGCGAGGAACTATGGCTACACCTTC
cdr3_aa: CASSFARNYGYTF

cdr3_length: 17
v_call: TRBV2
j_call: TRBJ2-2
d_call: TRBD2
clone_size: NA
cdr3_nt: TGTGCCAGCAGTGAAGGGGGACTAGATTCCAACACCGGGGAGCTGTTTTTT
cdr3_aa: CASSEGGLDSNTGELFF

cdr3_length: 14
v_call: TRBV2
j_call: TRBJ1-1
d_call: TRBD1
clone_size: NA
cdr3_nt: TGTGCCAGCAGTGAGGACAGGTTGAACACTGAAGCTTTCTTT
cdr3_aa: CASSEDRLNTEAFF

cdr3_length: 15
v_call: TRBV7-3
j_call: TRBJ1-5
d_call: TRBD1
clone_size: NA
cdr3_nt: TGTGCCAGCAGCTACTGGACAGGGTTTGACCAGCCCCAGCATTTT
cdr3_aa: CASSYWTGFDQPQHF

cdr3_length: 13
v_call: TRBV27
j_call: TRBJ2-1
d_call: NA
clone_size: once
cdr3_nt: TGTGCCAGCAAACCAACTGCCTACAATGAGCAGTTCTTC
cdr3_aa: CASKPTAYNEQFF

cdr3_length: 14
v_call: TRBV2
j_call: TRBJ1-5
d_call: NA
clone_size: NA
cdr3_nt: TGTGCCAGCAGTGACCAGGGAAGTAATCAGCCCCAGCATTTT
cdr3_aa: CASSDQGSNQPQHF

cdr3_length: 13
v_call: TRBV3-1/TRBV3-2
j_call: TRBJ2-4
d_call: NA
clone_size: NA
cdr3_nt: TGTGCCAGCAGCCAAGGAGTCAAAAACATTCAGTACTTC
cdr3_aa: CASSQGVKNIQYF

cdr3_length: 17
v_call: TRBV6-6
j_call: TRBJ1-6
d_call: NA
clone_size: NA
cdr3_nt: TGTGCCAGCAGTCTGTGGCCACCGGGACGGTCTAATTCACCCCTCCACTTT
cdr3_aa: CASSLWPPGRSNSPLHF

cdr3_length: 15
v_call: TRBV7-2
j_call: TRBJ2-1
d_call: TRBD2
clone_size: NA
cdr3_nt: TGTGCCAGCAGCTTAAGGCTAGCGGGGGACCTCGAGCAGTTCTTC
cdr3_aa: CASSLRLAGDLEQFF

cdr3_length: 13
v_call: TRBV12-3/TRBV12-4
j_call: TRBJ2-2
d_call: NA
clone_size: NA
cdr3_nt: TGTGCCAGCAATTCCCAGAACACCGGGGAGCTGTTTTTT
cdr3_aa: CASNSQNTGELFF

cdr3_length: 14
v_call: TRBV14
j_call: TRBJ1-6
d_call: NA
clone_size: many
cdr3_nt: TGTGCCAGCAGCCAAGGACGGGAGTATTCACCCCTCCACTTT
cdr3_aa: CASSQGREYSPLHF

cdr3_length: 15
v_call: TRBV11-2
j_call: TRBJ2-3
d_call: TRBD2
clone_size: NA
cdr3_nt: TGTGCCAGCAGCTTAGGTAGCGGGGGGGCAAATACGCAGTATTTT
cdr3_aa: CASSLGSGGANTQYF

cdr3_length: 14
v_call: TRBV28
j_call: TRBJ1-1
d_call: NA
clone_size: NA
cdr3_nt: TGTGCCAGCAGTTCGTGGACACTAAACACTGAAGCTTTCTTT
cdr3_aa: CASSSWTLNTEAFF

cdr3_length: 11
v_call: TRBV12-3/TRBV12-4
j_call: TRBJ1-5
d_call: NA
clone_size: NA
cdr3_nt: TGTGCCAGCAGCCACGGTCAGCCCCAGCATTTT
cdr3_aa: CASSHGQPQHF

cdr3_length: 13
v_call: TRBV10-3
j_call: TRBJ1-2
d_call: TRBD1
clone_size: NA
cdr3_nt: TGTGCCGCCGCGGGACAGGATAACTATGGCTACACCTTC
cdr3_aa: CAAAGQDNYGYTF

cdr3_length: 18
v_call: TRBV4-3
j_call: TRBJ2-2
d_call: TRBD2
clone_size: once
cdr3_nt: TGCGCCAGCAGCCAAGTATCAATGGACTACGGGAGGGCCGGGGAGCTGTTTTTT
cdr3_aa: CASSQVSMDYGRAGELFF

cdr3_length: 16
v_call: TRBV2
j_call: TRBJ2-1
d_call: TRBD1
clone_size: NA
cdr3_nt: TGTGCCAGCTCTATCTACCGGGACAGGGCCTACAATGAGCAGTTCTTC
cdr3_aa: CASSIYRDRAYNEQFF

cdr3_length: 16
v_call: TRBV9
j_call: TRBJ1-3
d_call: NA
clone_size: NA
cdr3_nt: TGTGCCAGCAGCGTAGGATTACTGCTGGAAGGAAACACCATATATTTT
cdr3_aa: CASSVGLLLEGNTIYF

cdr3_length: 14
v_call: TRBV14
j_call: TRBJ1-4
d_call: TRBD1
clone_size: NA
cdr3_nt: TGTGCCAGCAGCCGACAGGGTGGGGATGAAAAACTGTTTTTT
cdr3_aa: CASSRQGGDEKLFF

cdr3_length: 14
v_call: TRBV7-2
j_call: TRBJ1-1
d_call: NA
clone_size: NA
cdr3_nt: TGTGCCAGCAGCTCATCGGGTTTTCGGACTGAAGCTTTCTTT
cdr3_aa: CASSSSGFRTEAFF

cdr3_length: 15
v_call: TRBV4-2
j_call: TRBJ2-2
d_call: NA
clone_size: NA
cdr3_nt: TGTGCCAGCAGCCTATCGGACGGGAACACCGGGGAGCTGTTTTTT
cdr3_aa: CASSLSDGNTGELFF

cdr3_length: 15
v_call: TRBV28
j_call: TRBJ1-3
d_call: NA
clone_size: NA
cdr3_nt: TGTGCCAGCAGTTCAACAGGATCCTCTGGAAACACCATATATTTT
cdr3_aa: CASSSTGSSGNTIYF

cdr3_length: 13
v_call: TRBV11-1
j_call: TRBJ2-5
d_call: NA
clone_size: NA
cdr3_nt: TGTGCCAGCAGCTTCGGACACCAAGAGACCCAGTACTTC
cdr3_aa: CASSFGHQETQYF